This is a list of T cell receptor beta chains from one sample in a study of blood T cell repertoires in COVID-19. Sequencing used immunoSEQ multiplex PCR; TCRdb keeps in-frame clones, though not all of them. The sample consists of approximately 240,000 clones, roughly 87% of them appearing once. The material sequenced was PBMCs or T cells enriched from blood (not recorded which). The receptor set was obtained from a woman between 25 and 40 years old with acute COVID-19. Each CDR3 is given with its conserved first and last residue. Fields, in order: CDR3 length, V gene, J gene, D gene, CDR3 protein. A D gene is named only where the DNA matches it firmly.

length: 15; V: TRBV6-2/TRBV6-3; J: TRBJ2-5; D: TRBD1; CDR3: CASSYGTGDGETQYF
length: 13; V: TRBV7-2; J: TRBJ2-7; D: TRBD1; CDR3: CASGTGMTYEQYF
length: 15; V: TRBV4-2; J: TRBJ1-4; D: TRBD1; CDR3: CASSQDGQGFEKLFF
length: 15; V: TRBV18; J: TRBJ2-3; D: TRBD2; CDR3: CASSPLLAGGDTQYF
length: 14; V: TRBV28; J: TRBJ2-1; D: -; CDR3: CASSLVLGRNEQFF
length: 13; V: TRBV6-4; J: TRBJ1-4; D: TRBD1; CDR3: CASEQGSGEKLFF
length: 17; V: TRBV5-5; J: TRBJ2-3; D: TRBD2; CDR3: CASSFLALAGGRDTQYF
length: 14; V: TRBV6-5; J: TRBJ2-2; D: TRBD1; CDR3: CASRPGQGPGELFF
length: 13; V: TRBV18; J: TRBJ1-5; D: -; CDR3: CASSPLPGQPQHF
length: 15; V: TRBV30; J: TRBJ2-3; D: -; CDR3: CASARRGGFTDTQYF
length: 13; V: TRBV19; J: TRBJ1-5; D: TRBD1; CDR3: CASGGGPNQPQHF
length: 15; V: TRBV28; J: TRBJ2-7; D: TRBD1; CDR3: CASSSSGTGGREQYF
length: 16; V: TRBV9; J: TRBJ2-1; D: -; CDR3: CASSGWDFTDYNEQFF
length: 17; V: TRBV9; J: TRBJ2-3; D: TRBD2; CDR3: CASSARRGGSNTDTQYF
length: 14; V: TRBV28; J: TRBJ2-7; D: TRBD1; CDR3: CASNSPGQNYEQYF
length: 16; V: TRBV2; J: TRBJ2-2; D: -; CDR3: CANKEGGLTNTGELFF
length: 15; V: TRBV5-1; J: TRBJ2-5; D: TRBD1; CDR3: CASLLTPGTEETQYF
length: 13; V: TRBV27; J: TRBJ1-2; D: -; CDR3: CASSFGRAYGYTF
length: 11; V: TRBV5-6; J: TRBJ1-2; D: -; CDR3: CASSAVGGYTF
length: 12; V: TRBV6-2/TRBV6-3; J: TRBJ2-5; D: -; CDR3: CASSYPQETQYF
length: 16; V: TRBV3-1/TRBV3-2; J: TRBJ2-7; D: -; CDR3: CASSHRQGGSSYEQYF
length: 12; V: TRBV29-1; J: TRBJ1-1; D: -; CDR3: CSVVRAVGGAFF
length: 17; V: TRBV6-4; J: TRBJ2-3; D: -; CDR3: CASSALNRDPGPDTQYF
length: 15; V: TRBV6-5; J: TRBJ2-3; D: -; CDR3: CASTLEAHGADTQYF
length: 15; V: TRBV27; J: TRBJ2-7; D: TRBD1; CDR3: CASRPPGQGANEQYF
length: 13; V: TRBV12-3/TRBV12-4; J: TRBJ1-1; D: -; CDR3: CASSLLVNTEAFF
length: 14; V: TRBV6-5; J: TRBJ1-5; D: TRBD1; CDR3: CASSYGQANQPQHF
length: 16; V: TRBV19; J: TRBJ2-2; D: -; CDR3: CASSSPPDKNTGELFF
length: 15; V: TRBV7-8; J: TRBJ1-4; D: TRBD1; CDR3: CASSLRTGGNEKLFF
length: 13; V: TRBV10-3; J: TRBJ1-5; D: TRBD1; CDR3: CATSGGLDQPQHF
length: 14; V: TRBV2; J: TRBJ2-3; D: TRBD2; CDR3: CASLAGGHGDTQYF
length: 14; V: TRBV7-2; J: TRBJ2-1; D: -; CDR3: CASSLVAFNNEQFF
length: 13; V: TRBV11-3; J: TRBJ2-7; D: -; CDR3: CASSHRDNYEQYF
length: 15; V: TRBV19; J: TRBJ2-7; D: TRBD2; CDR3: CASSILGSGSYEQYF
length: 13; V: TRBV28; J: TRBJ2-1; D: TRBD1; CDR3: CASSSNTGAEQFF
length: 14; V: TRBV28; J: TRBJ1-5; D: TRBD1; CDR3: CASSETGGGQPQHF
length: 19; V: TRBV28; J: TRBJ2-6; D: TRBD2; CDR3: CASSGLAGGKSSGANVLTF
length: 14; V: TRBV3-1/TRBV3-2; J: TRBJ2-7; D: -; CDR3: CASSQGDTFYEQYF
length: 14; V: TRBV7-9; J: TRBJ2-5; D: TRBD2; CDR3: CASSPRGGTETQYF
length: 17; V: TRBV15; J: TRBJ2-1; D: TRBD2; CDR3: CATSRESLAVSYNEQFF
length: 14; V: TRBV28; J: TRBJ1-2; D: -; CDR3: CASTGPGRLHGYTF
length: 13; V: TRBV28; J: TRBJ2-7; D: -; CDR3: CASSLDSPYEQYF
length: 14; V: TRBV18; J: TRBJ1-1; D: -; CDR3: CASSTNGGNTEAFF
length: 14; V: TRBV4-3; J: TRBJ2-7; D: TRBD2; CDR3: CASSQLAGAYEQYF
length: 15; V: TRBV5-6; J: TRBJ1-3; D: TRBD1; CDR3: CASSQRDRGRNTIYF
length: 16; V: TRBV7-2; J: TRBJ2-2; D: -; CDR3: CASSLYKLANTGELFF
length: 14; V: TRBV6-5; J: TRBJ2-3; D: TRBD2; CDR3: CASSTSGRSHTQYF
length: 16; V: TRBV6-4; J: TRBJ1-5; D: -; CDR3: CASSDSSGEGDQPQHF
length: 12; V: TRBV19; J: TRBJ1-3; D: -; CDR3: CASQVSGNTIYF
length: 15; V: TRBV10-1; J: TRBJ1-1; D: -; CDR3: CASSESRGQNTEAFF
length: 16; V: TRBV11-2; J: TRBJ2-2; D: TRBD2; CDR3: CASSFLASGGSGELFF
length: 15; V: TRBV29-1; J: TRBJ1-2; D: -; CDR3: CSVEDLNQGNYGYTF
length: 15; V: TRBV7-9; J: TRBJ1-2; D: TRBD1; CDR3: CASSSRTGVGYGYTF
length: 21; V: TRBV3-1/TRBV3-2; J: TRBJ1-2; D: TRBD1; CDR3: CASSQDIQGDLPPGGHYGYTF
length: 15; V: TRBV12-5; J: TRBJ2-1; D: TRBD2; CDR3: CASGRGLAGQYEQFF
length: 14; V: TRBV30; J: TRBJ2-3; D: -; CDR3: CAWSQGGATDTQYF
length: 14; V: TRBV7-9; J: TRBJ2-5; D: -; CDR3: CASKPPGGRETQYF
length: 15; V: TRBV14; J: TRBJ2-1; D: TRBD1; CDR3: CASSPQGAGYNEQFF